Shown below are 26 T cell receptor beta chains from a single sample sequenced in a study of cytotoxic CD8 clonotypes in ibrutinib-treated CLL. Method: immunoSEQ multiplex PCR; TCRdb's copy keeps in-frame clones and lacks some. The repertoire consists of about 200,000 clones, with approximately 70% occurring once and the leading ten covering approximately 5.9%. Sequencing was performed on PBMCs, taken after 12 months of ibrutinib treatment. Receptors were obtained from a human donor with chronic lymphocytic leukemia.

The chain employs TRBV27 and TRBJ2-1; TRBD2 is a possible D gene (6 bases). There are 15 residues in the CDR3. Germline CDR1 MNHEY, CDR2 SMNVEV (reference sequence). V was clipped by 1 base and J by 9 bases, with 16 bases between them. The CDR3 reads CASSLFAGWGAEQFF. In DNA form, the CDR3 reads TGTGCCAGCAGTTTATTTGCGGGGTGGGGTGCTGAGCAGTTCTTC.

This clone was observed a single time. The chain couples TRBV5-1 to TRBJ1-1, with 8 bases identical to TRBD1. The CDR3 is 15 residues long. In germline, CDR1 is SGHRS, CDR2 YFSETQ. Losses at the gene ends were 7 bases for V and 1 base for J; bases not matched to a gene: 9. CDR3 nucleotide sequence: TGCGCCAGCCGGACCCAGGGGGCCACGAACACTGAAGCTTTCTTT. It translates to CASRTQGATNTEAFF.

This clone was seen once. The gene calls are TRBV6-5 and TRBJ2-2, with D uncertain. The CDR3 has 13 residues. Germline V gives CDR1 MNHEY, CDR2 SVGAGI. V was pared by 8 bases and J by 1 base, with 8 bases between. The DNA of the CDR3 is TGTGCCAGCTGGGATGTGAACACCGGGGAGCTGTTTTTT. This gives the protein CASWDVNTGELFF.

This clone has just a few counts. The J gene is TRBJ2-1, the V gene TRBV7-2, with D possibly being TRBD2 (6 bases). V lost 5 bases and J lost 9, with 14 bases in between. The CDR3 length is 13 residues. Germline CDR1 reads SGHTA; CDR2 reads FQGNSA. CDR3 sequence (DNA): TGTGCCAGCAGCCGCGGGACTGGGGTTGAGCAGTTCTTC. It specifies CASSRGTGVEQFF. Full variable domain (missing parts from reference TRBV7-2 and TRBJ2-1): GAGVSQSPSNKVTEKGKDVELRCDPISGHTALYWYRQSLGQGLEFLIYFQGNSAPDKSGLPSDRFSAERTGGSVSTLTIQRTQQEDSAVYLCASSRGTGVEQFFGPGTRLTVL.

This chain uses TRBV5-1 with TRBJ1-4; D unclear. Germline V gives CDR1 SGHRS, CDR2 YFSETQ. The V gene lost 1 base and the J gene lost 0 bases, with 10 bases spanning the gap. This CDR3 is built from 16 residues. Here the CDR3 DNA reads TGCGCCAGCAGCTTGCAGCCTGAGGCAACTAATGAAAAACTGTTTTTT. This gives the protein CASSLQPEATNEKLFF.

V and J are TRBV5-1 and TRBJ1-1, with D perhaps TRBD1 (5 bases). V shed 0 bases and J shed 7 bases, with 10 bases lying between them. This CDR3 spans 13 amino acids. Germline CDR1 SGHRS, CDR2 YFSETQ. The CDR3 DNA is TGCGCCAGCAGCTTGGAATCCGGGGGTGAAGCTTTCTTT. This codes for CASSLESGGEAFF.

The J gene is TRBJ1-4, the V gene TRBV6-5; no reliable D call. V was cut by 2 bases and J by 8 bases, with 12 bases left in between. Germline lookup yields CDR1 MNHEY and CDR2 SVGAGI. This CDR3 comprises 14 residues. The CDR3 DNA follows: TGTGCCAGCAGTTACACGGGCAGCGGGGAAAAACTGTTTTTT. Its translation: CASSYTGSGEKLFF.

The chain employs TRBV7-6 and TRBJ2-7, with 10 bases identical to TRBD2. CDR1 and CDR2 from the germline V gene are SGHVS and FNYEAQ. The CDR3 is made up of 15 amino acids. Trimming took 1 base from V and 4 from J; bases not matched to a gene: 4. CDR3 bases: TGTGCCAGCAGCTTAGGGCTAGCGGGAGTTTACGAGCAGTACTTC. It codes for CASSLGLAGVYEQYF.

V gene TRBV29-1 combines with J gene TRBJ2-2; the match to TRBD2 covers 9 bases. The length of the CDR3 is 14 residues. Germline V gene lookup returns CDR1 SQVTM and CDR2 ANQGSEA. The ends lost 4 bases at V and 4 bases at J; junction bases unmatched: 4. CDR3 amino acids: CSVGLLAGTGELFF. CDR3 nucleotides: TGCAGCGTTGGTCTACTAGCGGGCACCGGGGAGCTGTTTTTT.

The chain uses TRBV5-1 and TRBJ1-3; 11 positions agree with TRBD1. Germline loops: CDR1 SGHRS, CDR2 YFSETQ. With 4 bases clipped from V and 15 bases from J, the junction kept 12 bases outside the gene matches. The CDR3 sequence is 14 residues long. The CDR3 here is CASSPGQGAESRYF. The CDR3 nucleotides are TGCGCCAGCAGCCCCGGACAGGGGGCTGAGTCTCGATATTTT. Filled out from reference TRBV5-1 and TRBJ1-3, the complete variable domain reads KAGVTQTPRYLIKTRGQQVTLSCSPISGHRSVSWYQQTPGQGLQFLFEYFSETQRNKGNFPGRFSGRQFSNSRSEMNVSTLELGDSALYLCASSPGQGAESRYFGEGSWLTVV.

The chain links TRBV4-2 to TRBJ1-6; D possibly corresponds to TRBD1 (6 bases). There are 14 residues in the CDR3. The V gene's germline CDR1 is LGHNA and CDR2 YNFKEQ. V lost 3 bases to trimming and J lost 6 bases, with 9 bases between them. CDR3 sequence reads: CASSQGATNSPLHF. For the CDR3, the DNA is TGTGCCAGCAGCCAGGGGGCTACTAATTCACCCCTCCACTTT.

CDR3 residues: CASSFGTGGAETQYF. In nucleotides, the CDR3 is TGCGCCAGCAGCTTCGGGACAGGGGGCGCCGAGACCCAGTACTTC. The chain is built from TRBV5-1 and TRBJ2-5, with 12 positions matching TRBD1. The V and J ends lost 2 bases and 5 bases, in that order; junction bases with no gene match: 4. Germline loops: CDR1 SGHRS, CDR2 YFSETQ. CDR3 length: 15 residues.

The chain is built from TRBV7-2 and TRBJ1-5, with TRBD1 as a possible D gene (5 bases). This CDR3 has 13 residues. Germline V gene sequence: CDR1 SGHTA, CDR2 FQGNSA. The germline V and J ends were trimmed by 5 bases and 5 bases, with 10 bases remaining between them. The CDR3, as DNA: TGTGCCAGCAGCAACTTACAGGATCAGCCCCAGCATTTT. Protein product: CASSNLQDQPQHF.

The CDR3 is CASINLGSGNTIYF. DNA for the CDR3: TGTGCCAGCATAAACTTGGGCTCTGGAAACACCATATATTTT. The rearrangement uses TRBV28 and TRBJ1-3, with no clear D. Germline CDR1 reads MDHEN; CDR2 reads SYDVKM. Trimming shortened V by 7 bases and J by 0 bases, and 10 bases separated the two germline ends. The CDR3 is 14 amino acids.

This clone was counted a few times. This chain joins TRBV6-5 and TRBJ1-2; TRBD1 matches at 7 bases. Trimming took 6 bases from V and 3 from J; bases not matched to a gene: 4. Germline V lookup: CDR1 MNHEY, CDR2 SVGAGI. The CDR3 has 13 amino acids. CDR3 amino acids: CASRATGDYGYTF. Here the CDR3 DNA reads TGTGCCAGCAGGGCCACAGGGGACTATGGCTACACCTTC.

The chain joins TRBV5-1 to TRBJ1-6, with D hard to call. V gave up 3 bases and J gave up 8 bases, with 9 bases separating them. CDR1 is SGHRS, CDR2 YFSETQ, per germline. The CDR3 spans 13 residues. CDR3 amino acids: CASSSLADSPLHF. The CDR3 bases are TGCGCCAGCAGCTCCCTCGCGGATTCACCCCTCCACTTT.

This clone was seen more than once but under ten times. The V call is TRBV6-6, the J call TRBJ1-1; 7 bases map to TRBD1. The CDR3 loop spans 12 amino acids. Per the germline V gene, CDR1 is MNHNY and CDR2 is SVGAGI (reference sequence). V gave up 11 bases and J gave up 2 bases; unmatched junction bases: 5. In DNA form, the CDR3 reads TGTGCCTCCAGGGGGAGAAACACTGAAGCTTTCTTT. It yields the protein CASRGRNTEAFF.

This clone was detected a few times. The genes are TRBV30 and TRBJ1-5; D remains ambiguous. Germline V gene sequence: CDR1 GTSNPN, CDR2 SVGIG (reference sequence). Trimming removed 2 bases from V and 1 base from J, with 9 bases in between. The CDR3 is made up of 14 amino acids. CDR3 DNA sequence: TGTGCCTGGAGTAAGGGTCTCAGCAATCAGCCCCAGCATTTT. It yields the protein CAWSKGLSNQPQHF.

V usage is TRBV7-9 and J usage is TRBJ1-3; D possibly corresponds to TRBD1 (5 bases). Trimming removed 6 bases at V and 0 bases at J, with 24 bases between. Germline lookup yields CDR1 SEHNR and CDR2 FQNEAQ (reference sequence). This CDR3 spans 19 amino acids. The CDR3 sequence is CASSSGWWEVRLSGNTIYF. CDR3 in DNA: TGTGCCAGCAGTTCAGGGTGGTGGGAGGTACGACTCTCTGGAAACACCATATATTTT.

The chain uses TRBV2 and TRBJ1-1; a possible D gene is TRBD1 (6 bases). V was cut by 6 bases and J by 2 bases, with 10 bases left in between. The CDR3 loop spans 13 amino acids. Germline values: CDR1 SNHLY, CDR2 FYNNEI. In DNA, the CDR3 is TGTGCCAGCAGCCTAGGGGGAAACACTGAAGCTTTCTTT. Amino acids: CASSLGGNTEAFF.

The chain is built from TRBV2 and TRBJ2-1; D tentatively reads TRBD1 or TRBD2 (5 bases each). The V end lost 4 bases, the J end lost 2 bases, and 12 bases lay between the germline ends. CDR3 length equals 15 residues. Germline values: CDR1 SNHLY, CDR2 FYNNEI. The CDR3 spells CASSGPGLTYNEQFF. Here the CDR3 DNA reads TGTGCCAGCAGTGGTCCGGGGCTAACCTACAATGAGCAGTTCTTC.

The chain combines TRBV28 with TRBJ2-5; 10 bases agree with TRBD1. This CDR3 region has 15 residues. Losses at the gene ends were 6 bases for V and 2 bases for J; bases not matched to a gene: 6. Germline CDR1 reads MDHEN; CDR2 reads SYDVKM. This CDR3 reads CASSRQGARQETQYF. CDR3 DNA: TGTGCCAGCAGCCGACAGGGGGCTCGGCAAGAGACCCAGTACTTC. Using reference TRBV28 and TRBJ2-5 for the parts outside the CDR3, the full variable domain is DVKVTQSSRYLVKRTGEKVFLECVQDMDHENMFWYRQDPGLGLRLIYFSYDVKMKEKGDIPEGYSVSREKKERFSLILESASTNQTSMYLCASSRQGARQETQYFGPGTRLLVL.

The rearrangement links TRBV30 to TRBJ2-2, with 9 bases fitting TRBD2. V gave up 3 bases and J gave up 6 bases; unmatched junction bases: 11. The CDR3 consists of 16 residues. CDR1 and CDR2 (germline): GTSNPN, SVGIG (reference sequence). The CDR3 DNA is TGTGCCTGGAGAAGAAGGCTAGCGGGGAGGGCCGGGGAGCTGTTTTTT. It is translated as CAWRRRLAGRAGELFF.

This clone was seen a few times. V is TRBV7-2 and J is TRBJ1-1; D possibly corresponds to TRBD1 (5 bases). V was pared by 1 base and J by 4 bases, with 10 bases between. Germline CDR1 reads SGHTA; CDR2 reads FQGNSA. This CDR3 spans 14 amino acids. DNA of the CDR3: TGTGCCAGCAGCTTAGGGATGGGACTCACTGAAGCTTTCTTT. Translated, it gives CASSLGMGLTEAFF.

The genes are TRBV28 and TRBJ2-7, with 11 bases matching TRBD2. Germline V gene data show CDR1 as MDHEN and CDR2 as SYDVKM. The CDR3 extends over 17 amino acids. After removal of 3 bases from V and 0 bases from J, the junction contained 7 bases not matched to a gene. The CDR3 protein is CASSFSSGRVSSYEQYF. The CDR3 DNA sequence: TGTGCCAGCAGTTTTAGTAGCGGGAGGGTTTCCTCCTACGAGCAGTACTTC. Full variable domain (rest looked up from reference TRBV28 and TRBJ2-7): DVKVTQSSRYLVKRTGEKVFLECVQDMDHENMFWYRQDPGLGLRLIYFSYDVKMKEKGDIPEGYSVSREKKERFSLILESASTNQTSMYLCASSFSSGRVSSYEQYFGPGTRLTVT.

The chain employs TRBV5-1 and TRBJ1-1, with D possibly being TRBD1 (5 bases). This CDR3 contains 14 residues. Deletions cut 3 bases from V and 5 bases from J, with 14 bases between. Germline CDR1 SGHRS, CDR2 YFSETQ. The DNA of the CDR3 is TGCGCCAGCAGCTGGACCAACGGGGGGACTGAAGCTTTCTTT. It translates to CASSWTNGGTEAFF.